The clone carrying this T cell receptor (beta chain) occurred a few times. The CDR3 is made up of 14 amino acids. CDR1 is SGHTA and CDR2 is FQGNSA in the germline V gene. Trimming cost V 1 base and J 6 bases, with 11 bases left between them. TCRdb itself ran the PCR reads through MiXCR, one entry per CDR3 protein. Of under 2,000 distinct CDR3 sequences in the sample, around half were seen once. These data come from a study of immune characterization of retroperitoneal liposarcoma. The receptor was derived from a female donor with retroperitoneal liposarcoma. The chain combines TRBV7-2 with TRBJ2-3; D tentatively reads TRBD1 or TRBD2 (5 bases each). The sequenced material came from tumor tissue. This CDR3 reads CASSLVRGSDTQYF. In nucleotides, the CDR3 is TGTGCCAGCAGCTTAGTGAGGGGCAGTGATACGCAGTATTTT.